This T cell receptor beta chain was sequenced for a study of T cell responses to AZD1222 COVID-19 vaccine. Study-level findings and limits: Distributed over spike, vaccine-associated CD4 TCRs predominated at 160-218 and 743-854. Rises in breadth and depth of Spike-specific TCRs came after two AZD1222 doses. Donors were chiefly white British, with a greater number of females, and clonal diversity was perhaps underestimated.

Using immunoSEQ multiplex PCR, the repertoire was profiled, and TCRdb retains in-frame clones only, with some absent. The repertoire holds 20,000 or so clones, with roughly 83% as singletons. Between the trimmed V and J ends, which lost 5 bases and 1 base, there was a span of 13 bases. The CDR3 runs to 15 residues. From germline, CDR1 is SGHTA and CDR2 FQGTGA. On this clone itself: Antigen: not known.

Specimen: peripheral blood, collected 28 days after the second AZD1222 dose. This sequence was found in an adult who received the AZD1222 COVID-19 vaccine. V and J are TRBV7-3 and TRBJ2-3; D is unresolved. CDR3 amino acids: CASSRSGGRTDTQYF. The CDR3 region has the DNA TGTGCCAGCAGCCGGTCGGGCGGACGCACAGATACGCAGTATTTT. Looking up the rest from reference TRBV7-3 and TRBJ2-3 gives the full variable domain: GAGVSQTPSNKVTEKGKYVELRCDPISGHTALYWYRQSLGQGPEFLIYFQGTGAADDSGLPNDRFFAVRPEGSVSTLKIQRTERGDSAVYLCASSRSGGRTDTQYFGPGTRLTVL.